Listed here is a single T cell receptor (beta chain). Antigen unknown. This sample was included in a study of STAT3 mutations in large granular lymphocyte leukemia. At the level of the study: Over half of T-LGLL patients had one or more immunosuppressive regimens. Study outcomes and limitations: In T-cell large granular lymphocyte leukemia, about half of patients showed multiple immunodominant subclonotypes.

The CDR3 has 16 amino acids. Trimming removed 5 bases at V and 0 bases at J, with 13 bases between. The germline CDR1 and CDR2 sequences are SGHTA and FQGTGA. Each sample's TCRbeta library yielded on average about 40,773 productive templates. TCRdb's copy holds only in-frame clones and misses some; the assay was immunoSEQ multiplex PCR. The data contain about 9,700 clones, about 90% of them singletons. The sample comprised peripheral blood mononuclear cells. The chain is built from TRBV7-3 and TRBJ2-2; D unresolved. This sequence originates from a man aged 55 to 70 with T-cell large granular lymphocyte leukemia. Some clones in this sample may be carry-over from other donors' samples. The CDR3 is CASSPRGPTNTGELFF. The CDR3 DNA follows: TGTGCCAGCAGCCCCCGAGGCCCTACGAACACCGGGGAGCTGTTTTTT.